The rows below give T cell receptor beta chains drawn from one sample of a study of OX40 agonist ivuxolimab in advanced cancers. The protocol was immunoSEQ multiplex PCR, while the TCRdb copy is restricted to in-frame clones and leaves out a portion. The data contain about 88,000 clones, approximately 87% of them singletons. Sequences were derived from CD4+ or CD8+ T cells sorted from blood, sampled in a trial of the OX40 agonist ivuxolimab. Source of these receptors: an adult with an advanced solid tumor such as melanoma, head and neck, liver or kidney cancer. Each CDR3 is given with its conserved first and last residue. D genes are given only for firm matches. Clone sizes are given selectively: once, few, many, or a class where the clone is expanded.

>TRBJ2-2|TRBV6-1|NA|TRBD1
TGTGCCAGCAACGACAGGGCGGTCGGGGAGCTGTTTTTT
CASNDRAVGELFF
>TRBJ1-4|TRBV28|NA|NA
TGTGCCAGCAGTTCACAGTGGGAAAAACTGTTTTTT
CASSSQWEKLFF
>TRBJ2-5|TRBV4-3|few|NA
TGCGCCAGCAGCCAAGATACAGGGAGACAGACCCAGTACTTC
CASSQDTGRQTQYF
>TRBJ2-5|TRBV4-1|NA|NA
TGCGCCAGCAGCCAACAGGGTCAAGAGACCCAGTACTTC
CASSQQGQETQYF
>TRBJ2-7|TRBV7-9|NA|NA
TGTGCCAGCAGCTCCACGACCCGGCGGGGCTACGAGCAGTACTTC
CASSSTTRRGYEQYF
>TRBJ2-7|TRBV19|NA|NA
TGTGCCAGTAGACTCAGGGGGGGACGCGAGCAGTACTTC
CASRLRGGREQYF
>TRBJ2-7|TRBV27|NA|NA
TGTGCCAGCAGTTCGCGTCATAGCTACGAGCAGTACTTC
CASSSRHSYEQYF
>TRBJ2-2|TRBV19|once|NA
TGTGCCAGTAGTGTAACGGGGTCGGGCACCGGGGAGCTGTTTTTT
CASSVTGSGTGELFF
>TRBJ1-5|TRBV2|NA|TRBD1
TGTGCCAGCAGGGGACAGGTGGGCCAGCCCCAGCATTTT
CASRGQVGQPQHF
>TRBJ2-2|TRBV5-1|NA|NA
TGCGCCAGCAGCTTGTCCACTACAGCCGCGAGCACCGGGGAGCTGTTTTTT
CASSLSTTAASTGELFF
>TRBJ1-4|TRBV2|NA|TRBD1
TGTGCCAGCAAGCAGGGGGCGGGGGAAAAACTGTTTTTT
CASKQGAGEKLFF
>TRBJ1-2|TRBV5-1|NA|NA
TGCGCCAGCAGCCCTCTCGGTGGGAACGCTCGGGCTGGCTACACCTTC
CASSPLGGNARAGYTF
>TRBJ2-1|TRBV7-3|NA|NA
TGTGCCAGCAGCCCCACCCGGGGGGCCCCGTACAATGAGCAGTTCTTC
CASSPTRGAPYNEQFF
>TRBJ2-7|TRBV7-2|NA|TRBD2
TGTGCCAGCAGCTTGGGACTAGCGGGGGCCTTCCAGTACTTC
CASSLGLAGAFQYF
>TRBJ1-2|TRBV19|NA|NA
TGTGCCAGTAGTTCGACAGGTTCGTCTTATGGCTACACCTTC
CASSSTGSSYGYTF
>TRBJ2-2|TRBV29-1|NA|NA
TGCAGCGGCGGTCGCGGAAACACCGGGGAGCTGTTTTTT
CSGGRGNTGELFF
>TRBJ2-7|TRBV6-5|NA|TRBD2
TGTGCCAGCAGTTCGGGACTAGCGGGTCCCTACGAGCAGTACTTC
CASSSGLAGPYEQYF
>TRBJ1-5|TRBV6-1|NA|TRBD1
TGTGCCAGCAGTGAATTGGGACAGGGGTATCAGCCCCAGCATTTT
CASSELGQGYQPQHF
>TRBJ2-2|TRBV5-5|NA|NA
TGTGCCAGCAGCTTGACCGGCTACACCGGGGAGCTGTTTTTT
CASSLTGYTGELFF
>TRBJ1-5|TRBV2|few|TRBD1
TGTGCCAGCAGTACCACCGACAGGGGTAACCAGCCCCAGCATTTT
CASSTTDRGNQPQHF
>TRBJ1-3|TRBV6-4|NA|NA
TGTGCCAGCAGTGACTACCGGGGAAAGGGTGGAAACACCATATATTTT
CASSDYRGKGGNTIYF
>TRBJ2-7|TRBV5-6|NA|NA
TGTGCCAGCAGCTTGAGGGGCCGCGAGCAGTACTTC
CASSLRGREQYF